Here is one TCR beta chain with its context. Its target is not known. Profiling relied on immunoSEQ multiplex PCR, and the TCRdb table lists in-frame clones only, not all of them. The sample contains about 130,000 clones, about 89% of which appear only once. Germline CDR1 reads KGHDR; CDR2 reads SFDVKD. Trimming took off 11 bases at V and 5 bases at J, with 23 bases between the two ends. This CDR3 is 15 amino acids long. The sample comes from a study of T cell responses to AZD1222 COVID-19 vaccine. Study-wide points: Baseline seropositives among AZD1222 recipients totaled only 6 or 7. Once two AZD1222 doses were given, Spike-specific TCR breadth and depth went up. Repertoire sampling was restricted to post-peak T cell response timepoints.

The source was peripheral blood, collected on day 0 of AZD1222 vaccination. The TCR was taken from an adult in good health. The J gene is TRBJ2-5, the V gene TRBV24-1; D not certain. The CDR3 bases are TGTGCCATCCCTCGTACTCCACCCGAATCGGAGACCCAGTACTTC. This codes for CAIPRTPPESETQYF.